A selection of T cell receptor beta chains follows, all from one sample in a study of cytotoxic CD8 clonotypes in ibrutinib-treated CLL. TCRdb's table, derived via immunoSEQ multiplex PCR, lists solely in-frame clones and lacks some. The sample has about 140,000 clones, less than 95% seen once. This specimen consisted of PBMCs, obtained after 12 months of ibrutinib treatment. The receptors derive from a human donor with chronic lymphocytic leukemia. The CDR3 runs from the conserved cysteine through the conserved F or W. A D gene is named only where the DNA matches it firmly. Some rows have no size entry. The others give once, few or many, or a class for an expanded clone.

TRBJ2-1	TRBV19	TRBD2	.	TGTGCCAGTAGTATAAACGCAGCGGGAGTGGGTGAGCAGTTCTTC	CASSINAAGVGEQFF
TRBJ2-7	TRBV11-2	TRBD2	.	TGTGCCAGCAGCTTTCATAGCGGGAGCTACGAGCAGTACTTC	CASSFHSGSYEQYF
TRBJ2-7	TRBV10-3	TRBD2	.	TGTGCCATCAGTCCAAGCGGGAGAGATTACGAGCAGTACTTC	CAISPSGRDYEQYF
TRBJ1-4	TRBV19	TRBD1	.	TGTGCCAGTAGCCCGGGACAGGGAACAGAAAAACTGTTTTTT	CASSPGQGTEKLFF
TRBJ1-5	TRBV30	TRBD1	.	TGTGCCTGGAGTTCAGACAGGGTGGGGGGCAATCAGCCCCAGCATTTT	CAWSSDRVGGNQPQHF
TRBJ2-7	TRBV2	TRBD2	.	TGTGCGAAACGGCGGGAGGGCCGGGGCGAGCAGTACTTC	CAKRREGRGEQYF
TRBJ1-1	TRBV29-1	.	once	TGCAGCGTTGAGGGGCAGACGAGGAACACTGAAGCTTTCTTT	CSVEGQTRNTEAFF
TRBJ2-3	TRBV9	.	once	TGTGCCAGCAGCATGGGGTTCCTCAAAGATACGCAGTATTTT	CASSMGFLKDTQYF
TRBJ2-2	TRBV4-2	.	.	TGTGCCAGCAGGTCCGGGTTGGGCGGAAACACCGGGGAGCTGTTTTTT	CASRSGLGGNTGELFF
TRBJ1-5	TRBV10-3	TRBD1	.	TGTGCCATCAGCGACGACAGGGATCAGCCCCAGCATTTT	CAISDDRDQPQHF
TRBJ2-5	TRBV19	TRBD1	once	TGTGCCAGTAGTGCCACAGGGGGCGCCGGTTTTAGGGAGACCCAGTACTTC	CASSATGGAGFRETQYF
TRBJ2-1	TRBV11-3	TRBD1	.	TGTGCCAGCAGCTCCCCCGGGACAGGGTTTGATGAGCAGTTCTTC	CASSSPGTGFDEQFF
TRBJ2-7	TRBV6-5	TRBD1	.	TGTGCCAGCAGCACCGGGACAGGGGCCTACGAGCAGTACTTC	CASSTGTGAYEQYF
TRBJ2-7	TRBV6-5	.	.	TGTGCCAGCATGCGGGCGATCACCCCCTACGAGCAGTACTTC	CASMRAITPYEQYF
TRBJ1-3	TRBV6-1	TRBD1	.	TGTGCCAGCAGGAACAGGGGTGTAAGAAACACCATATATTTT	CASRNRGVRNTIYF
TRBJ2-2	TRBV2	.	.	TGTGCCAGCAGGATTCTCGCCAATTCGAACACCGGGGAGCTGTTTTTT	CASRILANSNTGELFF
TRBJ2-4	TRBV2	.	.	TGTGCCAGCAGTGGGCGGGCCTTGTCGGACATTCAGTACTTC	CASSGRALSDIQYF
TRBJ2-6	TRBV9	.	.	TGTGCCAGCAGCGTAGTGGGGTTTGCGGGCCATTACTCTGGGGCCAACGTCCTGACTTTC	CASSVVGFAGHYSGANVLTF
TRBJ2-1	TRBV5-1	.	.	TGCGCCAGCAGCTTGGGGGACTTCAATGAGCAGTTCTTC	CASSLGDFNEQFF
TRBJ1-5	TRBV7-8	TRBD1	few	TGTGCCAGCAGCCTAAGATGGACAGGGGAAAAACAGCCCCAGCATTTT	CASSLRWTGEKQPQHF
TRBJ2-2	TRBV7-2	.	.	TGTGCCAGCAGCTTGATGGGAGAGAACACCGGGGAGCTGTTTTTT	CASSLMGENTGELFF
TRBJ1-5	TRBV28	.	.	TGTGCCAGCAGTTTTAATCAGCCCCAGCATTTT	CASSFNQPQHF
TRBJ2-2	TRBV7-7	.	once	TGTGCTAGCAGCTTATTGCCTCAGGGGAAGCCGGCCGGGGAGCTGTTTTTT	CASSLLPQGKPAGELFF
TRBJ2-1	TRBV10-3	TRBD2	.	TGTGCCATCAGTGAGTCGCCCCGCTCCGGGAGGGTATACAATGAGCAGTTCTTC	CAISESPRSGRVYNEQFF
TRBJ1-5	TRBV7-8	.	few	TGTGCCAGCAGCTTAGACGGGACCAAACATGGGGCCCAGCATTTT	CASSLDGTKHGAQHF
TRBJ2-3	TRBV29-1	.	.	TGCAGCGTCACGACTGGGGATACGCAGTATTTT	CSVTTGDTQYF
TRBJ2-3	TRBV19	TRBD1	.	TGTGCCAGTAGTATCTCGCCCTCGGACAGGCCTGCAACGGATACGCAGTATTTT	CASSISPSDRPATDTQYF
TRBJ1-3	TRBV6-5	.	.	TGTGCCAGCAGTTTCGACCCTGGAAACACCATATATTTT	CASSFDPGNTIYF
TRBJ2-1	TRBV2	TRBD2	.	TGTGCCAGCAGTGGACTAGCGGGGAATGAGCAGTTCTTC	CASSGLAGNEQFF
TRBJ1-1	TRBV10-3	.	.	TGTGCCATTTCTGGCGTGAACACTGAAGCTTTCTTT	CAISGVNTEAFF
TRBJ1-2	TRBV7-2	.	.	TGTGCCAGCAGCTCCTTGAGGGGCGGCTACACCTTC	CASSSLRGGYTF
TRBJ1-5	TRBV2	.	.	TGTGCCAGCAGAGAACAGGGATCTGGGCCCCAGCATTTT	CASREQGSGPQHF
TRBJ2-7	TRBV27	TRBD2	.	TGTGCCAGCAGTTTAAGTAGCGGGAGGCCAAACTACGAGCAGTACTTC	CASSLSSGRPNYEQYF
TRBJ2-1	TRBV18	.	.	TGTGCCAGCTCACCACCGGAGGCTAGGGCCCAATACAATGAGCAGTTCTTC	CASSPPEARAQYNEQFF
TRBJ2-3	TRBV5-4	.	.	TGTGCCAGCAGCTTGGCCGGGCGGAGCACAGATACGCAGTATTTT	CASSLAGRSTDTQYF
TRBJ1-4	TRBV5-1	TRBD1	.	TGCGCCAGCAGTACGGGACAGGGAGATGAAAAACTGTTTTTT	CASSTGQGDEKLFF
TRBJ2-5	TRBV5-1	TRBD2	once	TGCGCCAGCAGCCTGAGGACTAGCGGGAGCCCAGAGACCCAGTACTTC	CASSLRTSGSPETQYF
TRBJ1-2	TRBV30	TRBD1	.	TGTGCCTGGAGTGTAAGCCGGACAGGGGTCGATGGCTACACCTTC	CAWSVSRTGVDGYTF
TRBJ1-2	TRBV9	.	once	TGTGCCAGCATCCCCCCCGGGGGTGGCTACACCTTC	CASIPPGGGYTF
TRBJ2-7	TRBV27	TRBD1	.	TGTGCCAGCAGCCGGGACAGGCCTAGCTCCTACGAGCAGTACTTC	CASSRDRPSSYEQYF
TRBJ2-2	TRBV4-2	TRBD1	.	TGTGCCAGCAGCCAAGGTGACAGGGTTGGCACCGGGGAGCTGTTTTTT	CASSQGDRVGTGELFF
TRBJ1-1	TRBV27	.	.	TGTGCCAGCAGTTTACGGGGTGAAGCTTTCTTT	CASSLRGEAFF
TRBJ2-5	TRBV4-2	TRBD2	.	TGTGCCAGCAGCCCACCGGGACGGGAGGTTTGGCCGTACTTC	CASSPPGREVWPYF
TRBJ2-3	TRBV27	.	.	TGTGCCAGCAGTTTAGAGCGGAGCACAGATACGCAGTATTTT	CASSLERSTDTQYF
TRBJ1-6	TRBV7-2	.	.	TGTGCCAGCAGCTTAGAAGGGGTTTCACCCCTCCACTTT	CASSLEGVSPLHF
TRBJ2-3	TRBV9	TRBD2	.	TGTGCCAGCAGCGCCGGGACTAGCGGGAGGGTCCGCACAGATACGCAGTATTTT	CASSAGTSGRVRTDTQYF
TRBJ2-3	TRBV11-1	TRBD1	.	TGTGCCAGCAGCGCCCGGGACAGGGGGACGCAGTATTTT	CASSARDRGTQYF
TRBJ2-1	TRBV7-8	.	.	TGTGCCAGCACCGAGGGTTACTACAATGAGCAGTTCTTC	CASTEGYYNEQFF
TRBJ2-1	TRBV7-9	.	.	TGTGCCAGCAGCGGATCCTACAATGAGCAGTTCTTC	CASSGSYNEQFF
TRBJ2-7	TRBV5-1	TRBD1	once	TGCGCCAGCAGCGGGGGACAGGTCAGCTCCTACGAGCAGTACTTC	CASSGGQVSSYEQYF
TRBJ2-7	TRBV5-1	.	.	TGCGCCAGCAACAAGAGGGGGGCTAGCGCCTACGAGCAGTACTTC	CASNKRGASAYEQYF
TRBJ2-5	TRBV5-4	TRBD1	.	TGTGCCAGCAGCCTTGGGGGACAGGATCGCGAGACCCAGTACTTC	CASSLGGQDRETQYF
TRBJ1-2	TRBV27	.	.	TGTGCCAGCAGTTTATCGTGGTCGCCAGGTCGCTATGGCTACACCTTC	CASSLSWSPGRYGYTF
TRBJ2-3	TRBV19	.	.	TGTGCCAGTCGAACCAACACCAACGGGAAAGATACGCAGTATTTT	CASRTNTNGKDTQYF
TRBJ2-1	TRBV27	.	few	TGTGCCAGCCGTCCCCGGGGAATTAGGAGCAATGAGCAGTTCTTC	CASRPRGIRSNEQFF
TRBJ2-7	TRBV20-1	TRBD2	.	TGCAGTGCAAACGGGGGGGGCGAGCAGTACTTC	CSANGGGEQYF